The sample holds one count of the clone carrying this TCR beta chain. The sample originates from a study of blood T cell repertoires in COVID-19. Profiled with immunoSEQ multiplex PCR; TCRdb holds only in-frame clones, not every one. This table holds over 150,000 clones, around 83% found once. After removal of 0 bases from V and 2 bases from J, the junction contained 12 bases not matched to a gene. Germline-derived CDR1 and CDR2 are MGHRA and YSYEKL. The CDR3 extends over 19 amino acids. The clonotype originates from a woman between 70 and 85 years old with COVID-19, enrolled during active disease. The sequenced sample consisted of peripheral blood. V and J are TRBV4-1 and TRBJ2-1; 8 bases line up with TRBD2. In DNA form, the CDR3 reads TGCGCCAGCAGCCAAGATCGACCAGTCCCCGGGAGGGCCTACAATGAGCAGTTCTTC. It is translated as CASSQDRPVPGRAYNEQFF.